The 4 T cell receptor beta chains below come from one sample, sequenced in a study of T cell repertoires in cytomegalovirus infection. TCRdb reanalysed the reads using MiXCR and keeps one entry per CDR3 protein. Of a few hundred thousand distinct CDR3 sequences listed, approximately 13% are singletons. The source material was PBMCs. Source of these receptors: a human donor in good health (CMV status not recorded). Some clones in this sample may be carry-over from other donors' samples.

This clonotype was observed at least ten times. The J gene is TRBJ1-3, the V gene TRBV7-8; D remains unclear. CDR1 SGHVS and CDR2 FQNEAQ come from the germline V gene. Deletions cut 2 bases from V and 1 base from J, with 3 bases between. There are 13 residues in the CDR3. This CDR3 is CASSLNSGNTIYF. CDR3 coding DNA: TGTGCCAGCAGCTTAAATTCTGGAAACACCATATATTTT.

The rearrangement uses TRBV7-2 and TRBJ2-5, with D tentatively TRBD1 (6 bases). Germline V CDR1 and CDR2: SGHTA, FQGNSA. V was pared by 3 bases and J by 4 bases, with 18 bases between. There are 16 residues in the CDR3. CDR3: CASSLDSPGWRETQYF. The DNA for the CDR3 is TGTGCCAGCAGCTTGGACAGCCCGGGTTGGCGAGAGACCCAGTACTTC.

V and J are TRBV20-1 and TRBJ1-4; no definite D call. Germline loops: CDR1 DFQATT, CDR2 SNEGSKA (reference sequence). V was clipped by 6 bases and J by 0 bases, with 11 bases between them. The CDR3 covers 14 residues. The CDR3: CSALRAATNEKLFF. The CDR3 DNA is TGCAGTGCCCTGCGGGCTGCAACTAATGAAAAACTGTTTTTT.

This clonotype was detected only a few times. The chain joins TRBV5-4 to TRBJ2-4; the D gene is possibly TRBD2 (5 bases). Germline CDR1 reads SGHNT; CDR2 reads YYREEE (reference sequence). Trimming left V 2 bases short and J 0 bases short, with 15 bases between. This CDR3 spans 17 amino acids. This CDR3 reads CASSLNAGVEAKNIQYF. CDR3 DNA sequence: TGTGCCAGCAGCTTAAACGCGGGCGTTGAAGCCAAAAACATTCAGTACTTC.